This is a list of T cell receptor beta chains from one sample in a study of neoadjuvant anti-PD-1 for oral cavity cancer. Some clones are missing from TCRdb's copy, which holds only in-frame ones; the method was immunoSEQ multiplex PCR. Of some 29,000 clones listed, more than 65% are singletons. Specimen: PBMCs, collected after nivolumab (anti-PD-1) treatment. The receptors come from a person between 40 and 85 years old with oral cavity squamous cell carcinoma. CDR3s include the opening cysteine and the closing phenylalanine or tryptophan. D genes are given only for firm matches. Expanded clones get a size class; other rows say once, few or many, or leave the size out.

clone_size,v_call,j_call,d_call,cdr3_nt,cdr3_aa
once,TRBV28,TRBJ2-2,NA,TGTGCCAGCAGTTTGCCGGACACCGGGGAGCTGTTTTTT,CASSLPDTGELFF
NA,TRBV6-4,TRBJ2-1,NA,TGTGCCAGCAGAGACGGACGGGGAGAGCAGTTCTTC,CASRDGRGEQFF
NA,TRBV29-1,TRBJ1-1,TRBD1,TGCAGCGCTAGGACAGGGGAAAACACTGAAGCTTTCTTT,CSARTGENTEAFF
NA,TRBV19,TRBJ1-2,TRBD1,TGTGCCAGTAGTATAGGGCCAGGGGGCGCCTATGGCTACACCTTC,CASSIGPGGAYGYTF
NA,TRBV6-5,TRBJ1-4,NA,TGTGCCAGCAGTTACTCAGGGCAGGTTACTAGAGAAAAACTGTTTTTT,CASSYSGQVTREKLFF
NA,TRBV7-9,TRBJ1-4,NA,TGTGCCAGCAGCTTGAGACACGAAAAACTGTTTTTT,CASSLRHEKLFF
NA,TRBV9,TRBJ2-2,NA,TGTGCCAGCAGCGGACCCCCCTGGGAGCTGTTTTTT,CASSGPPWELFF
NA,TRBV4-2,TRBJ1-3,NA,TGTGCCAGCAGCCAAGTCCCCCGGGACTATACCGAAAACACCATATATTTT,CASSQVPRDYTENTIYF
NA,TRBV6-5,TRBJ2-3,NA,TGTGCCAGCAGTCCGGGGTATGGCACAGATACGCAGTATTTT,CASSPGYGTDTQYF
NA,TRBV14,TRBJ2-3,TRBD2,TGTGCCAGCAGCCATCAATTGACTAGCGGGGGGTTAGCAGATACGCAGTATTTT,CASSHQLTSGGLADTQYF
NA,TRBV14,TRBJ2-7,TRBD1,TGTGCCAGCAGCCAAGATCTATACCTACCTCACGGAGAGACAGGGGAATGGGAGCAGTACTTC,CASSQDLYLPHGETGEWEQYF
NA,TRBV7-3,TRBJ1-1,NA,TGTGCCAGCAGCTTAACGACAGGGAACACTGAAGCTTTCTTT,CASSLTTGNTEAFF
few,TRBV7-9,TRBJ2-3,TRBD2,TGTGCCGTCATTACTAGCGGGTCTGGTACGCAGTATTTT,CAVITSGSGTQYF
NA,TRBV11-3,TRBJ2-5,NA,TGTGCCAGCAGCCTCCGGGGCCAAGAGACCCAGTACTTC,CASSLRGQETQYF
NA,TRBV7-9,TRBJ2-1,NA,TGTGCCAGCAGCTTAGTTCAGGGATCTTTCAATGAGCAGTTCTTC,CASSLVQGSFNEQFF
NA,TRBV7-9,TRBJ2-7,NA,TGTGCCAGCAGCTTAGCATCCGGGTGGGCCTACGAGCAGTACTTC,CASSLASGWAYEQYF
NA,TRBV5-1,TRBJ1-3,NA,TGCGCCAGCAGCTTGAGGCCGAGCTCTGGAAACACCATATATTTT,CASSLRPSSGNTIYF
NA,TRBV28,TRBJ1-5,TRBD1,TGTGCCAGCGGGACAGGACCGATTGAGCCCCAGCATTTT,CASGTGPIEPQHF
NA,TRBV7-7,TRBJ2-5,TRBD2,TGTGCCAGCGGCTCGATAGCGGGGGGGCAAGAGACCCAGTACTTC,CASGSIAGGQETQYF